This TCR beta chain was recovered during a study of regulatory T cells in long-lasting Graves disease. Time point noted: newly diagnosed GD, antithyroid drugs for less than 3 months. Extracted PBMC RNA gave rise to the TCR library. The authors built TCR beta libraries using iRepertoire HTBI primers and Arm-PCR of CDR3 regions. TCRdb fed the multiplex PCR reads into MiXCR, producing one record per CDR3 protein. The sample lists approximately 400,000 distinct CDR3 sequences, approximately 12% seen once, with under 20% in the top ten. This clonotype was detected many times. Per the germline V gene, CDR1 is MDHEN and CDR2 is SYDVKM. V gave up 2 bases and J gave up 0 bases, with 11 bases separating them. This CDR3 spans 16 amino acids. This sample was shared with a second study, whose subject was T cells in Graves' hyperthyroidism and ophthalmopathy. That work contributes: A first-round RT-PCR of the TCR CDR3 used the HTBI primer set. Peripheral blood also featured most of the thyroid clonotypes expanded above 0.001. Ophthalmopathy, as predicted by the model, came a median roughly 6.5 months after the prediction.

The chain recombines TRBV28 with TRBJ1-5; the D gene is possibly TRBD1 (6 bases). The material was peripheral blood mononuclear cells (PBMCs), obtained at new diagnosis, from a patient treated with antithyroid drugs. The sequence came from a young woman with Graves disease. CDR3 loop: CASSLGDTYSNQPQHF. The CDR3 DNA reads as TGTGCCAGCAGTTTAGGGGACACCTATAGCAATCAGCCCCAGCATTTT.